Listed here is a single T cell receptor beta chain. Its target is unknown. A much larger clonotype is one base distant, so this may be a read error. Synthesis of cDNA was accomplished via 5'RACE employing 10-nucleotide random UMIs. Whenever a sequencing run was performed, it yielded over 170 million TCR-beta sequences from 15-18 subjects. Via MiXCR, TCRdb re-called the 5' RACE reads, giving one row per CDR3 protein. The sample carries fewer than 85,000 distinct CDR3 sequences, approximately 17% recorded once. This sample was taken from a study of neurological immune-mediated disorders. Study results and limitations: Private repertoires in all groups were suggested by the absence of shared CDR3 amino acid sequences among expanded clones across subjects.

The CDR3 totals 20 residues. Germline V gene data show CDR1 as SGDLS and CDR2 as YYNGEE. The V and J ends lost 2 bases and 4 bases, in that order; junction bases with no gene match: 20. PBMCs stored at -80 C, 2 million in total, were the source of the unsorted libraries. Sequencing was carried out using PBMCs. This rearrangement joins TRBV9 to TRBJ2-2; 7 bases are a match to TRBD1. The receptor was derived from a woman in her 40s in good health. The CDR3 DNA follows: TGTGCCAGCAGCGTTACGAGGGGGCATTCCTTGTTATGGTGCACCGGGGAGCTGTTTTTT. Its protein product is CASSVTRGHSLLWCTGELFF.